This TCR beta chain comes out of a study of Graves' ophthalmopathy and Graves' hyperthyroidism. The CDR3 covers 15 residues. V shed 5 bases, J shed 1 base, and the junction held 6 bases outside the gene matches. From germline, CDR1 is SGHTA and CDR2 FQGNSA. RNA transcripts were the template, and TCR beta CDR3 regions were amplified from them. RT-PCR was first run with HTBI primers, then multiplex PCR in a second round. TCRdb itself ran the multiplex PCR reads through MiXCR, one entry per CDR3 protein. The data hold about 240,000 distinct CDR3 sequences, with less than 55% observed a single time. A remark on this clonotype: What it recognizes is unknown.

Thyroid ultrasound, orbital computed tomography, TRAb, serum thyroxine and clinical symptoms formed the basis of diagnosis. The study, taken as a whole, reports: Forecasting of ophthalmopathy progression by the model achieved almost 71% sensitivity and approximately 72% specificity.

The sample consisted of peripheral blood. This TCR was recovered from an adult man with Graves' ophthalmopathy. V gene TRBV7-2 combines with J gene TRBJ2-7; 9 nucleotides agree with TRBD1. For the CDR3, the DNA is TGTGCCAGCAGCCCGGGACAGGGCCCTTCCTACGAGCAGTACTTC. Encoded protein: CASSPGQGPSYEQYF.